This T cell receptor (beta chain) is from a study of blood T cell repertoires in COVID-19. Resolution of symptoms, clearance, or two negative PCRs was present in recovered Cohort 3 donors. V lost 6 bases, J lost 7 bases, and 7 bases stayed unmatched. CDR3 length: 14 residues. Per the germline V gene, CDR1 is ENHRY and CDR2 is SYGVKD. Some clones are missing from TCRdb's copy, which holds only in-frame ones; the method was immunoSEQ multiplex PCR. The table lists about 380,000 clones, 87% of them singletons. The rearrangement joins TRBV10-3 to TRBJ2-1, with 9 bases identical to TRBD1. Input material: PBMCs or T cells enriched from blood (not recorded which). This receptor was identified in a man under 40 who had recovered from COVID-19. The CDR3 sequence is CAISPGQGGNEQFF. The CDR3 DNA is TGTGCCATCAGCCCGGGACAGGGTGGAAATGAGCAGTTCTTC.